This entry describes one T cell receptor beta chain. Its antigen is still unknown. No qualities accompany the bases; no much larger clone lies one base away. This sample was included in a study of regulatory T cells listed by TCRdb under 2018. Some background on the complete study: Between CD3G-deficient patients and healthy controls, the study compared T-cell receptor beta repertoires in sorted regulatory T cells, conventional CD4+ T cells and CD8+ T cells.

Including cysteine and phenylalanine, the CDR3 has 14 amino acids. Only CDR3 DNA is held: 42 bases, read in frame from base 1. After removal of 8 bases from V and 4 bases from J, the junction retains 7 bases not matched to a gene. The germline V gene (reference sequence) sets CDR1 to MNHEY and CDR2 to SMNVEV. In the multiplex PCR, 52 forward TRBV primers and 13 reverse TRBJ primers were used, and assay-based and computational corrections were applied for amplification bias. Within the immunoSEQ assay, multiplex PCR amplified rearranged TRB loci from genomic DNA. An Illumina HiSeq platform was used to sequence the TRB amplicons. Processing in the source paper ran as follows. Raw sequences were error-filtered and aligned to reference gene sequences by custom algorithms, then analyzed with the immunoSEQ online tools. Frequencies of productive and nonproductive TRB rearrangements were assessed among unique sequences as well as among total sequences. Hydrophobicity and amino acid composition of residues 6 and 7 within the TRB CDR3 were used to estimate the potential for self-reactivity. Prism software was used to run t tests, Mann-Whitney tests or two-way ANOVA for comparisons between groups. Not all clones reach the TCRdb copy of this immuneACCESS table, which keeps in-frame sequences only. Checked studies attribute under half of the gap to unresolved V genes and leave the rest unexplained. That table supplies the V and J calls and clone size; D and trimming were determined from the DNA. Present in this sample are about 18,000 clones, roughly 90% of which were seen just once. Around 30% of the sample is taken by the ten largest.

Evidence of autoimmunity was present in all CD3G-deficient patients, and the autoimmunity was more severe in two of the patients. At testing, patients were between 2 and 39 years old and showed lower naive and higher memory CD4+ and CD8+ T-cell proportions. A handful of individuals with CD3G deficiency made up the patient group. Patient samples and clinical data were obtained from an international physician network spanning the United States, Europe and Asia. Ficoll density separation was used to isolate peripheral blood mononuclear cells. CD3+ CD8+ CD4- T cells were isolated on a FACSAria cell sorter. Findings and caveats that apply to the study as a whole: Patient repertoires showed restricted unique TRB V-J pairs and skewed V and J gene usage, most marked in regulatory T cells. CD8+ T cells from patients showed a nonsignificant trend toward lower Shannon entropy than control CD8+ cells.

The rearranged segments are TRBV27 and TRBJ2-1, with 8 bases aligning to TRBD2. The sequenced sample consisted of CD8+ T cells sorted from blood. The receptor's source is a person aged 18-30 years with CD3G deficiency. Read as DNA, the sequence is TGTGCCAGCTCGGGGGGGGGAGCGTACAATGAGCAGTTCTTC. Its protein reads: CASSGGGAYNEQFF.